The clone carrying this T cell receptor beta chain was seen a handful of times. The length of the CDR3 is 14 residues. V gave up 6 bases and J gave up 5 bases; unmatched junction bases: 7. Germline values: CDR1 SNHLY, CDR2 FYNNEI. The record originates from a study of blood T cell repertoires in COVID-19. About the study: Samples of COVID-19 (acute and convalescent) were obtained from the United States, Italy and Spain. Nucleic acid was either cDNA or gDNA, and it came from T cells, B-cell-depleted T cells, or PBMCs.

As originally analysed: Counts of nucleated cells, estimated from reference gene primer amplification, were obtained. Data came from immunoSEQ multiplex PCR; TCRdb stores just in-frame clones and leaves some out. That table furnishes V, J and clone size, whereas the DNA furnished D and trimming. The sample carries hundreds of thousands of clones, about 85% recorded once. V is TRBV2 and J is TRBJ1-5; TRBD1 agrees at 7 bases. This receptor was identified in a woman under 30 with acute or convalescent COVID-19. Source material: peripheral blood. Here the CDR3 reads CASRRDRSYQPQHF. CDR3 coding DNA: TGTGCCAGCAGGCGGGACAGAAGTTATCAGCCCCAGCATTTT.